This TCR beta chain was sequenced during a study of cytomegalovirus exposure and HLA in healthy donors. Study in general: HLA-typed donors were the source of some 80 million unique TCRs, which an early data release held.

On this clone itself: Antigen: not known.

The CDR3 is 18 residues long. The germline V gene encodes CDR1 SGDLS and CDR2 YYNGEE. V was pared by 4 bases and J by 7 bases, with 13 bases of the junction left unmatched. In the PCR, 60 Vbeta and 13 Jbeta primers were used. Assay used: immunoSEQ multiplex PCR; TCRdb lists only in-frame clones, some missing. The ten most abundant clones cover around 3.8% of a sample with roughly 77,000 clones. Points from the study as a whole: The records held CMV serostatus as the only immune exposure information. According to an earlier analysis, most TCR beta V segments yielded productive rearrangements about 87% or about 30% of the time. A highly shared variant cluster was judged a likely technical artifact.

The sequencing sample was made of PBMCs. This chain joins TRBV9 and TRBJ2-2, with 13 bases lining up with TRBD2. The receptor was derived from a female donor in good health and CMV-seropositive. CDR3 amino acids: CASSSRGGGLAGVGELFF. The CDR3 DNA sequence: TGTGCCAGCAGCTCTAGAGGCGGCGGACTAGCGGGAGTCGGGGAGCTGTTTTTT. Full variable domain (rest looked up from reference TRBV9 and TRBJ2-2): DSGVTQTPKHLITATGQRVTLRCSPRSGDLSVYWYQQSLDQGLQFLIQYYNGEERAKGNILERFSAQQFPDLHSELNLSSLELGDSALYFCASSSRGGGLAGVGELFFGEGSRLTVL.